This section outlines one T cell receptor (beta chain) sequence together with its context. This record comes from a study of radiotherapy plus CTLA-4 blockade in lung cancer. The protocol was immunoSEQ multiplex PCR, while the TCRdb copy is restricted to in-frame clones and leaves out a portion. The sample yields under 110,000 clones, over 65% seen once. The germline V gene has CDR1 SGHDT and CDR2 YYEEEE. The length of the CDR3 is 12 residues. The V and J ends lost 2 bases and 12 bases respectively, with 14 bases between them. The sequencing used peripheral blood, collected from a patient treated with radiotherapy plus ipilimumab. This sequence joins TRBV5-6 and TRBJ1-2; a weak D match, TRBD1 (5 bases). The sequence came from a human donor with non-small cell lung cancer that progressed on radiotherapy plus ipilimumab. Some clones in this sample may be carry-over from other donors' samples. The CDR3 reads CASSFQGLYDTF. The CDR3 DNA reads TGTGCCAGCAGCTTTCAGGGACTCTACGACACCTTC. Filled out from reference TRBV5-6 and TRBJ1-2, the complete variable domain reads DAGVTQSPTHLIKTRGQQVTLRCSPKSGHDTVSWYQQALGQGPQFIFQYYEEEERQRGNFPDRFSGHQFPNYSSELNVNALLLGDSALYLCASSFQGLYDTFGSGTRLTVV.